One and the same sample provided the 17 T cell receptor beta chains below, sequenced in a study of blood T cell repertoires in COVID-19. The data were produced by immunoSEQ multiplex PCR, yet TCRdb's version contains in-frame clones alone and is incomplete. The sample holds 95,000 to 120,000 clones, under 85% seen once. The sample consisted of peripheral blood. These TCRs come from a woman between 70 and 85 years old with acute or convalescent COVID-19.

The chain couples TRBV12-3 or TRBV12-4 to TRBJ1-5; no firm D call. The CDR3 runs 13 residues. The germline V and J ends were trimmed by 5 bases and 5 bases, with 10 bases remaining between them. The DNA for the CDR3 is TGTGCCAGCAGTCTGGACGGGGATCAGCCCCAGCATTTT. Translating it yields CASSLDGDQPQHF.

The V gene is TRBV28, the J gene TRBJ2-5; 10 nucleotides line up with TRBD2. Germline V lookup: CDR1 MDHEN, CDR2 SYDVKM. The CDR3 runs 15 residues. Trimming removed 4 bases from V and 2 bases from J; junction bases left unmatched: 4. Here the CDR3 DNA reads TGTGCCAGCAGTTCCCTTAGCGGGGGGCAAGAGACCCAGTACTTC. Translated, it gives CASSSLSGGQETQYF.

This chain uses TRBV6-2 or TRBV6-3 with TRBJ2-3, with 7 bases identical to TRBD1. J lost 3 bases, V lost 4 bases, and 7 bases had no gene match. The germline V gene has CDR1 MNHEY and CDR2 SVGEGT. The CDR3 has 15 residues. CDR3 nucleotide sequence: TGTGCCAGCAGTTTCGACAGGGAGATAACAGATACGCAGTATTTT. It yields the protein CASSFDREITDTQYF.

The chain recombines TRBV19 with TRBJ2-1, with 8 bases that match TRBD1. This CDR3 is built from 17 residues. V lost 3 bases, J lost 1 base, and 8 bases stayed unmatched. The germline gives CDR1 LNHDA, CDR2 SQIVND (reference sequence). CDR3 nucleotide sequence: TGTGCCAGTAGTATCGACTCCGGGACAGGTTCCTACAATGAGCAGTTCTTC. Amino acid sequence: CASSIDSGTGSYNEQFF.

This chain connects TRBV28 to TRBJ2-7; 14 bases map to TRBD2. Trimming removed 5 bases from V and 2 bases from J; junction bases left unmatched: 2. Germline loops: CDR1 MDHEN, CDR2 SYDVKM. This CDR3 is built from 15 residues. The CDR3 nucleotides read TGTGCCAGCAGTGTGACTAGCGGGAGGGCCTACGAGCAGTACTTC. Its translation is CASSVTSGRAYEQYF.

The CDR3 DNA is TGTGCCGCCCACCCCGGGACAGCATATGGCTACACCTTC. Translating gives CAAHPGTAYGYTF. The J gene is TRBJ1-2, the V gene TRBV6-5, with 7 bases aligning to TRBD1. This CDR3 comprises 13 residues. V lost 11 bases and J lost 5; bases outside the gene matches: 11. Germline V CDR1 and CDR2: MNHEY, SVGAGI.

In the case of this clone: Within the sample, other DNA sequences also encode this same CDR3. This chain links TRBV9 with TRBJ1-2; perhaps TRBD1 as D (6 bases). The length of the CDR3 is 14 residues. V was clipped by 0 bases and J by 4 bases, with 10 bases between them. Germline CDR1 SGDLS, CDR2 YYNGEE. The CDR3 region has the DNA TGTGCCAGCAGCGTAGATCAGGGGTCCTATGGCTACACCTTC. As protein: CASSVDQGSYGYTF.

The V and J genes are TRBV11-3 and TRBJ2-5; TRBD2 agrees at 9 bases. The germline V gene has CDR1 SGHNT and CDR2 YENEEA. This CDR3 region has 16 residues. The V and J ends lost 2 bases and 1 base, in that order; junction bases with no gene match: 5. CDR3 bases: TGTGCCAGCAGCTTACGCGGGGGGGCGACCCAAGAGACCCAGTACTTC. This encodes CASSLRGGATQETQYF.

The chain employs TRBV28 and TRBJ1-1; D is unresolved. CDR1 MDHEN and CDR2 SYDVKM come from the germline V gene. CDR3 size: 16 residues. V shed 5 bases and J shed 2 bases, with 18 bases lying between them. The CDR3 DNA follows: TGTGCCAGCAGTCCAGCGGGATCCTCGATAAACACTGAAGCTTTCTTT. Its protein is CASSPAGSSINTEAFF.

The chain recombines TRBV9 with TRBJ2-1; 9 bases are a match to TRBD1. Germline CDR1 SGDLS, CDR2 YYNGEE. V lost 4 bases, J lost 1 base, and 6 bases stayed unmatched. CDR3 length: 16 amino acids. As DNA, the CDR3 is TGTGCCAGCAGCCCGGGGACAGGGTCTTCCTACAATGAGCAGTTCTTC. Its protein product is CASSPGTGSSYNEQFF.

This clone was seen once. The chain carries TRBV28 and TRBJ1-2; a possible D gene is TRBD1 (5 bases). There are 16 residues in the CDR3. Germline V lookup: CDR1 MDHEN, CDR2 SYDVKM. V lost 2 bases to trimming and J lost 1 base, with 14 bases between them. DNA of the CDR3: TGTGCCAGCAGTTTAGCAGGGAGGTCTGGTAACTATGGCTACACCTTC. This gives the protein CASSLAGRSGNYGYTF.

The chain carries TRBV28 and TRBJ1-5; perhaps TRBD1 as D (5 bases). There are 17 residues in the CDR3. Trimming stripped 6 bases from V and 0 bases from J, with 18 bases between. CDR1 is MDHEN and CDR2 is SYDVKM in the germline V gene. The CDR3 sequence: CASRSAGGGYSNQPQHF. In DNA form, the CDR3 reads TGTGCCAGCAGATCCGCCGGGGGGGGGTATAGCAATCAGCCCCAGCATTTT.

The CDR3 coding sequence is TGTGCCATCAGTGGGGGGGGTGCCACATCTAGCACAGATACGCAGTATTTT. Its protein product is CAISGGGATSSTDTQYF. The chain joins TRBV10-3 to TRBJ2-3, with 7 bases that match TRBD2. Germline CDR1 is ENHRY and CDR2 is SYGVKD. Losses at the gene ends were 4 bases for V and 0 bases for J; bases not matched to a gene: 10. The CDR3 is 17 amino acids.

The chain employs TRBV7-9 and TRBJ1-1; D possibly corresponds to TRBD1 (6 bases). The CDR3 has 11 residues. The germline V gene encodes CDR1 SEHNR and CDR2 FQNEAQ (reference sequence). The V gene lost 5 bases and the J gene lost 8 bases, with 9 bases spanning the gap. The CDR3 DNA follows: TGTGCCAGCAGCCTTGGGACAGAAGCTTTCTTT. It codes for CASSLGTEAFF.

This clone was counted a few times. The CDR3 is CASSIISGVEKLFF. The CDR3 DNA follows: TGTGCCAGTAGTATAATCAGCGGAGTTGAAAAACTGTTTTTT. This sequence joins TRBV19 and TRBJ1-4; D gene ambiguous. V was cut by 2 bases and J by 7 bases, with 11 bases left in between. The CDR3 runs 14 residues. Germline CDR1 is LNHDA and CDR2 is SQIVND (reference sequence).

The V call is TRBV5-1, the J call TRBJ1-3; no firm D call. Germline assignment: CDR1 SGHRS and CDR2 YFSETQ. The CDR3 length is 13 residues. Trimming took 0 bases from V and 3 from J, leaving 4 bases between them. CDR3: CASSLELGNTIYF. The CDR3 DNA is TGCGCCAGCAGCTTGGAGCTTGGAAACACCATATATTTT.

The chain recombines TRBV6-5 with TRBJ2-7, with 9 bases identical to TRBD1. CDR3 length: 14 amino acids. Germline V CDR1 and CDR2: MNHEY, SVGAGI. The V and J ends lost 6 bases and 4 bases, in that order; junction bases with no gene match: 7. The CDR3 bases are TGTGCCAGCAGGGTTCCGGGACAGGGATACGAGCAGTACTTC. It encodes CASRVPGQGYEQYF.